The 16 T cell receptor beta chains given below trace back to one sample, sequenced in a study of STAT3 mutations in large granular lymphocyte leukemia. Notes on the study in general: At least one immunodominant TCR beta clonotype appeared in every T-cell large granular lymphocyte leukemia patient.

Their antigen targets remain unknown. The data were produced by immunoSEQ multiplex PCR, yet TCRdb's version contains in-frame clones alone and is incomplete. The table lists approximately 20,000 clones, around 92% of them singletons. The specimen sequenced was peripheral blood mononuclear cells. The source of these receptors is a man aged 55 to 70 with T-cell large granular lymphocyte leukemia. Some clones in this sample may be carry-over from other donors' samples.

The chain has TRBV4-3 and TRBJ1-6; no clear D gene. Germline values: CDR1 LGHNA, CDR2 YSLEER. Between the trimmed V and J ends, which lost 0 bases and 6 bases, there was a span of 9 bases. This CDR3 has 15 residues. The CDR3 protein is CASSQDRLLNSPLHF. The CDR3 nucleotides are TGCGCCAGCAGCCAAGATCGGCTTCTTAATTCACCCCTCCACTTT.

This chain uses TRBV25-1 with TRBJ2-7, with a weak D call TRBD2 (6 bases). Germline CDR1 and CDR2: MGHDK and SYGVNS. The CDR3 length is 16 residues. V lost 3 bases, J lost 2 bases, and 17 bases lay in between. The DNA for the CDR3 is TGTGCCAGCAGTGAGGAGAGCGGGTCATTACCCTACGAGCAGTACTTC. This codes for CASSEESGSLPYEQYF.

This sequence joins TRBV10-1 and TRBJ2-3, with D perhaps matching TRBD1 (5 bases). The germline V gene encodes CDR1 WNHNN and CDR2 SYGVQD (reference sequence). The CDR3 spans 14 residues. Trimming took off 4 bases at V and 3 bases at J, with 11 bases between the two ends. CDR3 DNA sequence: TGCGCCAGCAGTGCCCCAGGGAATACAGATACGCAGTATTTT. Its protein is CASSAPGNTDTQYF.

V usage is TRBV7-2 and J usage is TRBJ1-2, with TRBD1 as a possible D gene (6 bases). This CDR3 comprises 15 residues. Germline V CDR1 and CDR2: SGHTA, FQGNSA. Trimming stripped 4 bases from V and 3 bases from J, with 15 bases between. The CDR3 is CASSSLQGGYYGYTF. In nucleotides, the CDR3 is TGTGCCAGCAGCTCTTTACAGGGCGGGTACTATGGCTACACCTTC.

The chain recombines TRBV7-9 with TRBJ1-3; D not certain. V was pared by 5 bases and J by 0 bases, with 11 bases between. CDR1 and CDR2 (germline): SEHNR, FQNEAQ (reference sequence). The CDR3 is 15 residues long. CDR3 DNA: TGTGCCAGCAGCCCCACGGGGTTCTCTGGAAACACCATATATTTT. Translation gives CASSPTGFSGNTIYF.

The chain links TRBV29-1 to TRBJ2-7; 7 bases align to TRBD2. The CDR3 spans 14 residues. With V trimmed by 7 bases and J by 6 bases, 15 bases remained unmatched. CDR1 and CDR2 (germline): SQVTM, ANQGSEA. CDR3: CSAGAAGAPGEQYF. CDR3 sequence (DNA): TGCAGCGCCGGGGCGGCGGGAGCTCCGGGCGAGCAGTACTTC.

This chain joins TRBV13 and TRBJ2-1; the D call may be TRBD1 or TRBD2 (6 bases each). V was pared by 5 bases and J by 9 bases, with 17 bases between. Germline V gene lookup returns CDR1 PRHDT and CDR2 FYEKMQ (reference sequence). The length of the CDR3 is 14 residues. The CDR3 DNA is TGTGCCAGCAGCCGCGGGACACCCCTAGGTGAGCAGTTCTTC. Its translation is CASSRGTPLGEQFF.

The V gene is TRBV29-1, the J gene TRBJ2-7; 11 bases are shared with TRBD1. J was trimmed by 3 bases and V by 6 bases; bases with no gene match: 7. Germline V gives CDR1 SQVTM, CDR2 ANQGSEA. This CDR3 contains 14 residues. The CDR3 loop reads CSVQPGTGGYEQYF. CDR3 in DNA: TGCAGCGTCCAACCCGGGACAGGGGGCTACGAGCAGTACTTC.

The gene calls are TRBV5-1 and TRBJ2-7; D perhaps matches TRBD1 (5 bases). Per the germline V gene, CDR1 is SGHRS and CDR2 is YFSETQ. With 0 bases removed from V and 2 bases from J, the gap between germline ends came to 9 bases. The CDR3 sequence is 14 residues long. The CDR3 loop is CASSLGQITYEQYF. In DNA form, the CDR3 reads TGCGCCAGCAGCTTGGGACAGATTACCTACGAGCAGTACTTC.

The V call is TRBV7-9, the J call TRBJ1-1, with D possibly TRBD1 on 5 matching bases. The CDR3 consists of 13 residues. V gave up 4 bases and J gave up 7 bases, with 13 bases separating them. The germline gives CDR1 SEHNR, CDR2 FQNEAQ (reference sequence). CDR3 coding DNA: TGTGCCAGCAGCTCCCGACCGGGACTTGAAGCTTTCTTT. It is translated as CASSSRPGLEAFF.

The chain employs TRBV6-5 and TRBJ1-5, with D hard to call. This CDR3 is 12 amino acids long. Looked up from germline, CDR1 is MNHEY and CDR2 is SVGAGI. Trimming left V 7 bases short and J 10 bases short, with 14 bases between. DNA of the CDR3: TGTGCCAGCAATACCCCAACCGGCCCCCAGCATTTT. Encoded protein: CASNTPTGPQHF.

The chain couples TRBV5-4 to TRBJ2-2; the match to TRBD1 covers 7 bases. This CDR3 region has 16 residues. CDR1 and CDR2 from the germline V gene are SGHNT and YYREEE (reference sequence). The V gene end was trimmed by 0 bases and the J gene end by 4 bases; junction bases not matched to a gene: 6. CDR3 nucleotide sequence: TGTGCCAGCAGCTTGGGGAAGGGGGCCGGCACCGGGGAGCTGTTTTTT. It codes for CASSLGKGAGTGELFF.

This clone was found once. The V gene is TRBV29-1, the J gene TRBJ2-7; D gene uncertain. The V gene lost 3 bases and the J gene lost 2 bases, with 8 bases spanning the gap. Germline CDR1 is SQVTM and CDR2 is ANQGSEA. The CDR3 consists of 12 residues. CDR3 loop: CSVEVRPYEQYF. The DNA for the CDR3 is TGCAGCGTTGAGGTGCGACCCTACGAGCAGTACTTC.

The rearrangement uses TRBV25-1 and TRBJ2-4, with D possibly TRBD2 on 7 matching bases. This CDR3 has 16 residues. The V gene's germline CDR1 is MGHDK and CDR2 SYGVNS. Deletions cut 3 bases from V and 4 bases from J, with 16 bases between. The CDR3, as DNA: TGTGCCAGCAGTGACGGGAGGCAGGGGCGTAAAAACATTCAGTACTTC. Translated: CASSDGRQGRKNIQYF.

The chain carries TRBV25-1 and TRBJ2-7; D perhaps matches TRBD2 (7 bases). The CDR3 length is 13 residues. V lost 9 bases, J lost 3 bases, and 15 bases lay in between. CDR1 is MGHDK, CDR2 SYGVNS, per germline. CDR3: CASGRDTLYEQYF. The CDR3 DNA reads TGTGCCAGTGGGAGGGACACCCTCTACGAGCAGTACTTC.

This clone has just one count. This chain joins TRBV6-5 and TRBJ2-7, with D possibly being TRBD1 or TRBD2 (5 bases each). There are 13 residues in the CDR3. Germline V gene data show CDR1 as MNHEY and CDR2 as SVGAGI. The ends were cut back, 7 bases at V and 5 bases at J, with 15 bases in the middle. CDR3 DNA sequence: TGTGCCAGCAATCCCCCGGGGCAAAACGAGCAGTACTTC. It yields the protein CASNPPGQNEQYF.